This T cell receptor beta chain was observed in a study of CD8+ T cells in alopecia areata (dated by TCRdb to 2016 to 2019). A note on the overall study: The study used high-throughput TCRbeta sequencing to examine T cell clonal expansion in alopecia areata, in both the C3H/HeJ mouse model and human patients. immunoSEQ multiplex PCR using 35 Vbeta forward primers and 13 Jbeta reverse primers was used to amplify TCRbeta CDR3 regions. In humans, TCRbeta sequencing was performed on scalp tissue and on sorted CD4+ and CD8+ peripheral blood T cells from healthy controls and from patients with patchy or totalis/universalis alopecia areata. Scalp clonality was compared across normal scalp (n=4), patchy alopecia areata scalp (n=8), and alopecia totalis/universalis scalp (n=8). RNA came from the PAXgene miRNA kit for fixed scalp, the miRNeasy kit for PBMCs, and the RNeasy kit for mouse skin. The paper's findings and limits, for the study overall: Shared TCR sequences between patients were less evident than in mice, which may be partly attributable to HLA diversity in the patient population. Compared with normal scalp, lesional scalp, particularly in alopecia totalis/universalis, had higher clonality and more expanded CD8+ clones, which suggests antigenic drive. Unlike mouse skin, where gammadelta T cells dominate, normal human skin contains resident alphabeta T cells that get sequenced too, which complicates analysis of the scalp TCR repertoire.

For this clone: Its cognate antigen has yet to be identified. Nothing much larger sits one base from this clone, and base qualities are not available.

The library was prepared using the immunoSEQ multiplex PCR assay. RNA was extracted from all samples and reverse transcribed into cDNA as template for TCR sequencing. First-strand cDNA was synthesized with SuperScript III using a 2:1 mix of oligo-dT and random hexamers. Amplification bias was assessed with a synthetic immune receptor repertoire, and residual bias was removed computationally. Processing in the source paper ran as follows. Raw reads were preprocessed to remove errors, and CDR3 was defined by IMGT conventions from the conserved cysteine to phenylalanine. Clonality was computed by normalizing Shannon entropy by log2 of the number of productive unique TCRs and subtracting the result from 1. Scalp TCRbeta sequences were cross-referenced with sorted blood CD4 and CD8 repertoires so that the CD4 or CD8 identity of scalp clones could be inferred. As stored in TCRdb, this immuneACCESS dataset retains in-frame rearrangements with V and J assigned. A fraction of the clones does not appear; measured against another copy, unresolved V genes explain less than half of the discrepancy, and the remainder lacks a known reason. That table gives V, J and clone size, and the DNA gave D and trimming. This sample is represented by about 110,000 clones; roughly 55% of them were singletons. The ten most abundant clones make up 20% to 25% of the sample.

The CDR3, cysteine through phenylalanine, is 12 amino acids long. Left in the record is the CDR3 DNA by itself, 36 bases read in frame from the first base. Sequences SGHVS (CDR1) and FQNEAQ (CDR2) are obtained from the germline V gene. V is shortened by 7 bases, J by 5 bases, and the region joining them spans 12 bases. From alopecia areata patients, peripheral blood was collected along with lesional scalp punch biopsies. PBMCs were isolated by density centrifugation and stained for CD3, CD4 and CD8, and CD4+ and CD8+ T cells were sorted on a FACSAria. As part of a multicenter biomarker study, untreated alopecia areata patients were recruited. For about five biomarker-study patients, blood CD8+ T cells were further sorted into NKG2D-low and NKG2D-high fractions.

Here the chain combines TRBV7-8 and TRBJ2-7; a weak D assignment points to TRBD2 (6 bases agree). The sequence was obtained from a human donor with alopecia areata. The sequenced material came from NKG2D-low CD8+ T cells sorted from blood. The cell subset or site label, read with the paper, signifies: sorted CD8+ NKG2D-low blood T cells. In nucleotides, the sequence is TGTGCCAGCAAGGAGGGGAGGAACGAGCAGTACTTC. This sequence encodes CASKEGRNEQYF.